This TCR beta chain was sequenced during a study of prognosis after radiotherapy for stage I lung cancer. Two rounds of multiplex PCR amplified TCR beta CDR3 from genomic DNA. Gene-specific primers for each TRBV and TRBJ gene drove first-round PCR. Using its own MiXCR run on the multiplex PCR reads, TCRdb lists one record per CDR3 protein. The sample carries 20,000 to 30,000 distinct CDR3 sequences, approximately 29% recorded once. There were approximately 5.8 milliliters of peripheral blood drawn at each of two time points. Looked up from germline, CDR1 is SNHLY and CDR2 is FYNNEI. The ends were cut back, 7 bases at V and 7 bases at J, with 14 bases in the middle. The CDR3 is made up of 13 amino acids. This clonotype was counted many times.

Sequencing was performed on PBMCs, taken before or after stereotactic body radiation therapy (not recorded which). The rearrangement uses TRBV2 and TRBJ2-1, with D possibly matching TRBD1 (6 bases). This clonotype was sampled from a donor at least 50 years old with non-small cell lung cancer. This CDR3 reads CASTDFRGNEQFF. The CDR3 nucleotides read TGTGCCAGCACAGACTTTAGGGGGAATGAGCAGTTCTTC.